This T cell receptor beta chain was recorded in a study of blood T cell repertoires in COVID-19. This CDR3 spans 13 amino acids. Germline V gene lookup returns CDR1 LNHNV and CDR2 YYDKDF (reference sequence). V was pared by 3 bases and J by 6 bases, with 10 bases between. TCRdb's table, derived via immunoSEQ multiplex PCR, lists solely in-frame clones and lacks some. Here the sample spans about 180,000 clones, 80% to 90% being singletons. Sequencing used peripheral blood. This receptor was identified in a man aged 45 to 65 with active or convalescent COVID-19. The J gene is TRBJ2-3, the V gene TRBV15; D not resolved. CDR3 sequence reads: CATSRSSLDTQYF. The CDR3 region has the DNA TGTGCCACCAGCAGGTCATCACTCGATACGCAGTATTTT.